Listed below are T cell receptor beta chains from one sample, sequenced in a study of response to subunit inactivated influenza vaccine. A single record per CDR3 protein comes from TCRdb applying MiXCR to the RT-PCR reads. Of approximately 290,000 distinct CDR3 sequences listed, around 20% are singletons. This sample comprised PBMCs from blood, obtained 21 months after vaccination. The source is a man aged 45-69 years who received an inactivated influenza vaccine. CDR3s include the opening cysteine and the closing phenylalanine or tryptophan. The order of the fields is D gene, V gene, clone size, J gene, CDR3 protein, CDR3 DNA. D genes are given only for firm matches. Size values are once, few and many counts, or a class for expanded clones, and some rows have none.

d_gene: -
v_gene: TRBV6-2/TRBV6-3
abundance: many
j_gene: TRBJ2-1
CDR3aa: CASSYPGSDEQFF
CDR3nt: TGTGCCAGCAGTTACCCAGGGTCCGATGAGCAGTTCTTC

d_gene: -
v_gene: TRBV5-1
abundance: -
j_gene: TRBJ2-3
CDR3aa: CASNYRRAALDTQYF
CDR3nt: TGCGCCAGCAACTATCGCCGGGCCGCATTGGATACGCAGTATTTT

d_gene: -
v_gene: TRBV7-9
abundance: many
j_gene: TRBJ2-5
CDR3aa: CASSLVEETQYF
CDR3nt: TGTGCCAGCAGCTTAGTAGAAGAGACCCAGTACTTC

d_gene: TRBD1
v_gene: TRBV20-1
abundance: many
j_gene: TRBJ1-1
CDR3aa: CSAFTGGAYGTEAFF
CDR3nt: TGCAGTGCTTTCACAGGGGGCGCATACGGCACTGAAGCTTTCTTT

d_gene: -
v_gene: TRBV6-2/TRBV6-3
abundance: -
j_gene: TRBJ2-5
CDR3aa: CASSYPLGGLPETQYF
CDR3nt: TGTGCCAGCAGTTACCCATTAGGCGGGTTGCCGGAGACCCAGTACTTC

d_gene: TRBD2
v_gene: TRBV4-2
abundance: once
j_gene: TRBJ2-2
CDR3aa: CASSPTLAGVTGELFF
CDR3nt: TGTGCCAGCAGCCCCACGCTAGCGGGGGTCACCGGGGAGCTGTTTTTT

d_gene: -
v_gene: TRBV29-1
abundance: few
j_gene: TRBJ2-1
CDR3aa: CSVGSIYEQFF
CDR3nt: TGCAGCGTTGGATCTATATATGAGCAGTTCTTC

d_gene: TRBD1
v_gene: TRBV6-5
abundance: -
j_gene: TRBJ2-6
CDR3aa: CASRYGTGDSGANVLTF
CDR3nt: TGTGCCAGCAGATACGGGACAGGGGACTCTGGGGCCAACGTCCTGACTTTC

d_gene: TRBD1
v_gene: TRBV5-5
abundance: few
j_gene: TRBJ2-7
CDR3aa: CASSLVATGTLYEQYF
CDR3nt: TGTGCCAGCAGCTTGGTGGCGACAGGGACCCTCTACGAGCAGTACTTC

d_gene: -
v_gene: TRBV25-1
abundance: -
j_gene: TRBJ2-5
CDR3aa: CASSLQGRKETQYF
CDR3nt: TGTGCCAGCAGCTTACAGGGAAGGAAAGAGACCCAGTACTTC

d_gene: -
v_gene: TRBV27
abundance: few
j_gene: TRBJ1-1
CDR3aa: CASSISLNTEAFF
CDR3nt: TGTGCCAGCAGTATCAGCCTGAACACTGAAGCTTTCTTT

d_gene: -
v_gene: TRBV5-6
abundance: -
j_gene: TRBJ1-2
CDR3aa: CASTWDFEGGYTF
CDR3nt: TGTGCCAGCACCTGGGACTTCGAGGGGGGCTACACCTTC